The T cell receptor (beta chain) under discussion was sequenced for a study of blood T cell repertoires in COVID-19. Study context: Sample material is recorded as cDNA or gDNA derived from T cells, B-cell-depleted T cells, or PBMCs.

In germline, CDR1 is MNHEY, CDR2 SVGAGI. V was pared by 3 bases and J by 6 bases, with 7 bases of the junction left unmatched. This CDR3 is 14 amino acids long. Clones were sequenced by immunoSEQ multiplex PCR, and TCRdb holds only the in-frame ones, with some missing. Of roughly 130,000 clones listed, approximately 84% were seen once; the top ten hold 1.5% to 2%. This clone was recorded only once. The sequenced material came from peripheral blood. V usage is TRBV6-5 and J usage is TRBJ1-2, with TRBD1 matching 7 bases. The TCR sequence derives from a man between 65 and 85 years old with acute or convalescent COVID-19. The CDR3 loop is CASSYVNTGDGYTF. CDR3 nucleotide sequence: TGTGCCAGCAGTTATGTAAACACAGGGGATGGCTACACCTTC.